This entry lists 21 T cell receptor beta chains sequenced from one sample in a study of Tregs in tolerant kidney transplant recipients. The table came from immunoSEQ multiplex PCR; TCRdb's copy has only in-frame clones and leaves some out. The repertoire has about 77,000 clones, less than 98% of them found once; the top ten carry 0.56%. Here the sequenced sample was CD4+ T cells from blood, taken before the transplant. Source of these receptors: a human donor who received a combined kidney and bone marrow transplant.

The V call is TRBV20-1, the J call TRBJ2-1; TRBD2 matches at 7 bases. Germline V CDR1 and CDR2: DFQATT, SNEGSKA (reference sequence). This CDR3 comprises 11 residues. The CDR3 here is CGGLTYNEQFF. The CDR3 DNA is TGCGGGGGACTAACCTACAATGAGCAGTTCTTC.

The chain links TRBV5-1 to TRBJ1-1; TRBD1 is a possible D gene (6 bases). Germline V CDR1 and CDR2: SGHRS, YFSETQ. The CDR3 loop spans 18 amino acids. The V gene lost 1 base and the J gene lost 2 bases, with 21 bases spanning the gap. The DNA for the CDR3 is TGCGCCAGCAGCTTGCTCAGGTTTGATACAGGGATAAACACTGAAGCTTTCTTT. Its translation is CASSLLRFDTGINTEAFF.

This clone was seen only a few times. The DNA for the CDR3 is TGTGCCAGCAGCCAAGACTTGAACACTGAAGCTTTCTTT. Its translation: CASSQDLNTEAFF. The chain recombines TRBV14 with TRBJ1-1; no clear D. Trimming shortened V by 0 bases and J by 0 bases, and 2 bases separated the two germline ends. Germline V gene sequence: CDR1 SGHDN, CDR2 FVKESK. The CDR3 spans 13 residues.

The chain recombines TRBV19 with TRBJ1-4, with 11 bases fitting TRBD1. This CDR3 has 16 residues. Unmatched junction bases numbered 7, after V lost 5 bases and J lost 5 bases. Looked up from germline, CDR1 is LNHDA and CDR2 is SQIVND (reference sequence). Here the CDR3 DNA reads TGTGCCAGTAGTTTGGGACAGGGGGAGGCGAATGAAAAACTGTTTTTT. This codes for CASSLGQGEANEKLFF.

The V and J genes are TRBV2 and TRBJ2-7, with 7 bases aligning to TRBD1. This CDR3 is built from 16 residues. J was trimmed by 0 bases and V by 7 bases; bases with no gene match: 12. Germline values: CDR1 SNHLY, CDR2 FYNNEI. The CDR3 region has the DNA TGTGCCAGCAATCCCCAGGGGGTAATAAGCTCCTACGAGCAGTACTTC. Protein product: CASNPQGVISSYEQYF.

This chain joins TRBV7-9 and TRBJ1-6, with TRBD1 identical over 9 bases. V lost 5 bases and J lost 8; bases outside the gene matches: 7. Germline values: CDR1 SEHNR, CDR2 FQNEAQ (reference sequence). The CDR3 length is 15 residues. CDR3 in amino acids: CASSDRDRDHSPLHF. CDR3 sequence (DNA): TGTGCCAGCAGCGACCGGGACAGGGACCATTCACCCCTCCACTTT.

The genes are TRBV7-2 and TRBJ2-7; 9 nucleotides line up with TRBD2. After removal of 5 bases from V and 6 bases from J, the junction contained 8 bases not matched to a gene. Germline CDR1 and CDR2: SGHTA and FQGNSA. This CDR3 contains 14 residues. The CDR3 reads CASSTIAGAGEQYF. CDR3 DNA sequence: TGTGCCAGCAGCACCATAGCGGGGGCTGGCGAGCAGTACTTC.

This clone was seen only a few times. The V call is TRBV6-1, the J call TRBJ1-5; D is possibly TRBD1 (6 bases). This CDR3 spans 14 amino acids. Trimming stripped 8 bases from V and 1 base from J, with 12 bases between. Germline V gene data show CDR1 as MNHNS and CDR2 as SASEGT. Written as DNA, the CDR3 is TGTGCCAGCGGTCCTACAGGGAGCAATCAGCCCCAGCATTTT. Its protein is CASGPTGSNQPQHF.

This chain connects TRBV10-3 to TRBJ1-3; TRBD1 is a possible D gene (6 bases). Germline CDR1 reads ENHRY; CDR2 reads SYGVKD. Trimming left V 6 bases short and J 3 bases short, with 21 bases between. The CDR3 has 17 amino acids. The CDR3 nucleotides are TGTGCCATCAGCAGAGTTGGAGCCGGACAGCTTGGAAACACCATATATTTT. Encoded protein: CAISRVGAGQLGNTIYF.

The gene calls are TRBV7-3 and TRBJ2-7; 11 bases agree with TRBD1. With 5 bases clipped from V and 5 bases from J, the junction kept 8 bases outside the gene matches. The CDR3 length is 15 residues. Germline CDR1 SGHTA, CDR2 FQGTGA. The CDR3 here is CASSPGQGGFDEQYF. In nucleotides, the CDR3 is TGTGCCAGCAGCCCGGGACAGGGGGGTTTCGACGAGCAGTACTTC.

The chain has TRBV4-1 and TRBJ2-5, with D tentatively TRBD2 (6 bases). V was trimmed by 3 bases and J by 0 bases, leaving 8 bases between them. The CDR3 has 14 residues. In germline, CDR1 is MGHRA, CDR2 YSYEKL. The CDR3 nucleotides are TGCGCCAGCAGCCAGTGGGGGGACCAAGAGACCCAGTACTTC. Encoded protein: CASSQWGDQETQYF.

The chain uses TRBV18 and TRBJ2-1; possible D gene TRBD1, 6 bases. Deletions cut 4 bases from V and 4 bases from J, with 14 bases between. Germline V gene data show CDR1 as KGHSH and CDR2 as LQKENI. The CDR3 extends over 15 amino acids. The CDR3 loop is CASSRSQGMYNEQFF. For the CDR3, the DNA is TGTGCCAGCTCACGGAGCCAGGGGATGTACAATGAGCAGTTCTTC.

CDR3 nucleotide sequence: TGTGCCAGCAGCTTAGGGTTCGGCAGGGCTGCTTTCTTT. This codes for CASSLGFGRAAFF. This rearrangement joins TRBV11-2 to TRBJ1-1; weak D call: TRBD1 (5 bases). The CDR3 is made up of 13 amino acids. Trimming left V 1 base short and J 11 bases short, with 14 bases between. Germline V lookup: CDR1 SGHAT, CDR2 FQNNGV.

The V gene is TRBV10-3, the J gene TRBJ2-6, with 11 bases identical to TRBD2. After removal of 11 bases from V and 0 bases from J, the junction contained 12 bases not matched to a gene. Germline CDR1 ENHRY, CDR2 SYGVKD. CDR3 size: 18 residues. In DNA, the CDR3 is TGTGCCTCCTCCGGGACTAGCGGCGTCAACTCTGGGGCCAACGTCCTGACTTTC. The encoded protein is CASSGTSGVNSGANVLTF.

The V gene is TRBV5-6, the J gene TRBJ1-4; TRBD1 agrees at 8 bases. Germline-derived CDR1 and CDR2 are SGHDT and YYEEEE. This CDR3 comprises 16 residues. V gave up 3 bases and J gave up 0 bases; unmatched junction bases: 4. This chain's CDR3 is CASSWGQATTNEKLFF. In DNA, the CDR3 is TGTGCCAGCAGCTGGGGACAGGCTACAACTAATGAAAAACTGTTTTTT.

This clone was observed a single time. V usage is TRBV10-3 and J usage is TRBJ2-5; D is possibly TRBD1 (7 bases). The CDR3 is 13 residues long. Trimming took 8 bases from V and 4 from J, leaving 14 bases between them. CDR1 is ENHRY, CDR2 SYGVKD, per germline. The DNA for the CDR3 is TGTGCCATCGAACAGGGGCGGGGAGAGACCCAGTACTTC. Translated: CAIEQGRGETQYF.

The rearrangement joins TRBV14 to TRBJ2-7; TRBD2 agrees at 11 bases. The CDR3 spans 15 residues. Trimming at V came to 1 base and at J to 4 bases, leaving 3 bases not matched to a gene. CDR1 is SGHDN, CDR2 FVKESK, per germline. The CDR3 DNA reads as TGTGCCAGCAGCCAAGCTGCTAGCGGGAGGTACGAGCAGTACTTC. Amino acids: CASSQAASGRYEQYF.

The gene calls are TRBV28 and TRBJ2-2, with no clear D. Germline V gene data show CDR1 as MDHEN and CDR2 as SYDVKM. CDR3 size: 12 residues. Trimming took 6 bases from V and 1 from J, leaving 3 bases between them. CDR3 protein: CASSLNTGELFF. The CDR3 DNA is TGTGCCAGCAGCCTGAACACCGGGGAGCTGTTTTTT.

The J gene is TRBJ2-7, the V gene TRBV4-3, with 10 bases fitting TRBD1. CDR1 is LGHNA and CDR2 is YSLEER in the germline V gene. This CDR3 has 16 amino acids. Trimming took 3 bases from V and 7 from J; bases not matched to a gene: 12. CDR3 in amino acids: CASSQFSGQGLGEQYF. The DNA for the CDR3 is TGCGCCAGCAGCCAGTTTTCGGGACAGGGGCTGGGTGAGCAGTACTTC.

The chain employs TRBV7-2 and TRBJ2-5, with 9 bases aligning to TRBD2. This CDR3 comprises 12 residues. Germline-derived CDR1 and CDR2 are SGHTA and FQGNSA. The V gene end was trimmed by 11 bases and the J gene end by 5 bases; junction bases not matched to a gene: 6. CDR3 DNA sequence: TGTGCCTGCGGGGGGGCCGGGGAGACCCAGTACTTC. Translated, it gives CACGGAGETQYF. Full variable domain (rest looked up from reference TRBV7-2 and TRBJ2-5): GAGVSQSPSNKVTEKGKDVELRCDPISGHTALYWYRQSLGQGLEFLIYFQGNSAPDKSGLPSDRFSAERTGGSVSTLTIQRTQQEDSAVYLCACGGAGETQYFGPGTRLLVL.

CDR3 nucleotide sequence: TGTGCCAGCTCAACTACCAGGGTCCCTCAGCCCCAGCATTTT. This gives the protein CASSTTRVPQPQHF. The chain joins TRBV18 to TRBJ1-5, with TRBD1 as a possible D gene (5 bases). In germline, CDR1 is KGHSH, CDR2 LQKENI. The CDR3 has 14 residues. V was pared by 5 bases and J by 6 bases, with 14 bases between.